The T cell receptor (beta chain) described here comes from a study of cytomegalovirus exposure and HLA in healthy donors. General study points: The productive fraction for most TCR beta V segments was about 87% or about 30% in an earlier analysis. In a later analysis, DRB1 alleles had the most associated TCRs; HLA-C alleles the fewest. Several of the most significant clusters were apparently associated with common viral pathogens in a later analysis.

The CDR3 runs 14 residues. CDR1 is LNHDA, CDR2 SQIVND, per germline (reference sequence). Trimming left V 10 bases short and J 0 bases short, with 12 bases between. 60 Vbeta and 13 Jbeta primers were used in PCR. This table comes from immunoSEQ multiplex PCR, and its TCRdb copy is limited to in-frame clones, with some not included. The sample has approximately 150,000 clones; roughly 82% are singletons. Concerning this clone: Its matching antigen is unknown.

The sequence came from a man aged 25 to 45 in good health and CMV-seropositive. What was sequenced was PBMCs. The chain links TRBV19 to TRBJ2-2; D is ambiguous. CDR3 sequence: CATPASTNTGELFF. CDR3 DNA: TGTGCCACCCCAGCGAGTACGAACACCGGGGAGCTGTTTTTT.